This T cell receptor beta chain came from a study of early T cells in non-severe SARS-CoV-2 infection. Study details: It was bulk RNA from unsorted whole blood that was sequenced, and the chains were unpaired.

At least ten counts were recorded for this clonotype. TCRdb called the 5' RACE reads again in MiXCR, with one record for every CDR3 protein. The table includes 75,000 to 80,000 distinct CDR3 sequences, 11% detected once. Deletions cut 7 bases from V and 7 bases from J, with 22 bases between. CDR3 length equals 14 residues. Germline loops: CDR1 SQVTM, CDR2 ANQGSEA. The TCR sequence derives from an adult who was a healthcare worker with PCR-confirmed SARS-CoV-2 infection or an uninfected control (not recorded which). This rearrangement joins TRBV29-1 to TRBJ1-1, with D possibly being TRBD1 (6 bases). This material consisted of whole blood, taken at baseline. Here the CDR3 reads CSAQTGLTSYEAFF. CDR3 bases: TGCAGCGCCCAGACAGGTTTAACATCCTATGAAGCTTTCTTT.